Following are 30 T cell receptor beta chains from one sample sequenced in a study of neurological immune-mediated disorders. Via MiXCR, TCRdb re-called the 5' RACE reads, giving one row per CDR3 protein. The data contain under 70,000 distinct CDR3 sequences, 5.2% of them singletons. Material for sequencing was PBMCs. The receptors originated from a woman in her twenties or thirties with multiple sclerosis.

There are many counts of this clonotype. The chain joins TRBV20-1 to TRBJ1-6; 10 bases are a match to TRBD1. J gave up 6 bases and V 3 bases, and 11 bases lay outside the gene matches. The CDR3 totals 17 residues. Germline-derived CDR1 and CDR2 are DFQATT and SNEGSKA (reference sequence). The CDR3 loop reads CSARDGDRGPSNSPLHF. In nucleotides, the CDR3 is TGCAGTGCTAGGGACGGGGACAGGGGCCCCTCTAATTCACCCCTCCACTTT.

In the case of this clonotype: One end of the junction varies from germline; a read error may be responsible. This chain uses TRBV3-1 with TRBJ1-5; tentatively, D is TRBD1 (6 bases). Germline CDR1 and CDR2: LGHDT and YNNKEL (reference sequence). This CDR3 contains 15 residues. For the CDR3, the DNA is TGTGCCAGCAGCCGGTCGGTGAGGGGGAATCAGCCCCAGAATTTT. Amino acids: CASSRSVRGNQPQNF.

This clonotype was seen ten or more times. The CDR3 sequence is CASSSGSVDNEQFF. The CDR3 region has the DNA TGTGCCAGCAGCTCGGGGTCAGTGGACAATGAGCAGTTCTTC. This chain connects TRBV9 to TRBJ2-1; D is perhaps TRBD2 (5 bases). The germline CDR1 and CDR2 sequences are SGDLS and YYNGEE. The germline V and J ends were trimmed by 4 bases and 5 bases, with 13 bases remaining between them. CDR3 length: 14 residues.

This clonotype showed up many times. This chain uses TRBV20-1 with TRBJ2-3; 9 bases align to TRBD2. Germline values: CDR1 DFQATT, CDR2 SNEGSKA (reference sequence). Unmatched junction bases numbered 7, after V lost 6 bases and J lost 3 bases. The CDR3 consists of 14 residues. The CDR3 coding sequence is TGCAGTGCGCAGGCGGGGGGGCGTACAGATACGCAGTATTTT. The encoded protein is CSAQAGGRTDTQYF.

This clonotype was seen ten or more times. The J gene is TRBJ2-2, the V gene TRBV11-2; D is ambiguous. Looked up from germline, CDR1 is SGHAT and CDR2 is FQNNGV. This CDR3 contains 13 residues. Deletions cut 0 bases from V and 5 bases from J, with 4 bases between. CDR3 DNA sequence: TGTGCCAGCAGCTTAGAGCGTACCGGGGAGCTGTTTTTT. This encodes CASSLERTGELFF. Looking up the rest from reference TRBV11-2 and TRBJ2-2 gives the full variable domain: EAGVAQSPRYKIIEKRQSVAFWCNPISGHATLYWYQQILGQGPKLLIQFQNNGVVDDSQLPKDRFSAERLKGVDSTLKIQPAKLEDSAVYLCASSLERTGELFFGEGSRLTVL.

At least ten counts were recorded for this clonotype. This chain uses TRBV20-1 with TRBJ2-4, with a tentative D call TRBD1 (6 bases). With 2 bases removed from V and 7 bases from J, the gap between germline ends came to 9 bases. This CDR3 comprises 12 residues. Looked up from germline, CDR1 is DFQATT and CDR2 is SNEGSKA (reference sequence). This chain's CDR3 is CSARTGMNIQYF. The CDR3 coding sequence is TGCAGTGCTAGAACAGGGATGAACATTCAGTACTTC.

This clonotype appeared many times. The CDR3 region is CASSQDRANTGELFF. Here the CDR3 DNA reads TGTGCCAGCAGCCAAGACAGGGCGAACACCGGGGAGCTGTTTTTT. This chain connects TRBV3-1 to TRBJ2-2; weak D call: TRBD1 (5 bases). V was pared by 0 bases and J by 0 bases, with 5 bases between. The germline gives CDR1 LGHDT, CDR2 YNNKEL (reference sequence). The CDR3 runs 15 residues.

This clonotype was seen ten or more times. J is TRBJ2-7 and V is TRBV27; D unresolved. The V gene's germline CDR1 is MNHEY and CDR2 SMNVEV (reference sequence). CDR3 length equals 13 residues. Trimming removed 5 bases from V and 5 bases from J, with 13 bases in between. CDR3 sequence (DNA): TGTGCCAGCAGTGTGGGCGTTGGTAACGAGCAGTACTTC. It translates to CASSVGVGNEQYF.

This chain uses TRBV20-1 with TRBJ2-3, with 14 bases identical to TRBD2. With V trimmed by 6 bases and J by 2 bases, 10 bases remained unmatched. Looked up from germline, CDR1 is DFQATT and CDR2 is SNEGSKA (reference sequence). This CDR3 is 17 amino acids long. The CDR3, as DNA: TGCAGTGCAACCGGAACGGGACTAGCGGGGGACACAGATACGCAGTATTTT. It is translated as CSATGTGLAGDTDTQYF.

About this clonotype itself: This sequence may be a read error, since a much larger clone differs from it by one base. The V gene is TRBV9, the J gene TRBJ1-3; D gene uncertain. The CDR3 is 14 residues long. Looked up from germline, CDR1 is SGDLS and CDR2 is YYNGEE. V was trimmed by 0 bases and J by 1 base, leaving 5 bases between them. The CDR3 sequence is CASSVDKSGNTIYF. The CDR3 region has the DNA TGTGCCAGCAGCGTAGACAAATCTGGAAACACCATATATTTT.

This clonotype was seen many times. The chain uses TRBV7-9 and TRBJ1-2, with a tentative D call TRBD1 (5 bases). V dropped 1 base and J dropped 4 bases, with 16 bases sitting between them. The CDR3 runs 16 residues. The germline V gene has CDR1 SEHNR and CDR2 FQNEAQ (reference sequence). The CDR3 loop is CASSLGGQLSGYGYTF. CDR3 nucleotides: TGTGCCAGCAGCTTAGGAGGACAACTCAGCGGCTATGGCTACACCTTC. Complete variable domain (other parts from reference TRBV7-9 and TRBJ1-2): DTGVSQNPRHKITKRGQNVTFRCDPISEHNRLYWYRQTLGQGPEFLTYFQNEAQLEKSRLLSDRFSAERPKGSFSTLEIQRTEQGDSAMYLCASSLGGQLSGYGYTFGSGTRLTVV.

This clonotype came up many times. The V call is TRBV7-6, the J call TRBJ1-5, with 9 bases identical to TRBD1. The ends lost 6 bases at V and 4 bases at J; junction bases unmatched: 4. The germline CDR1 and CDR2 sequences are SGHVS and FNYEAQ. The CDR3 is made up of 14 amino acids. CDR3 residues: CASSSGTGNQPQHF. The CDR3 nucleotides are TGTGCCAGCAGTTCCGGGACAGGGAATCAGCCCCAGCATTTT. The complete variable domain, with remaining parts taken from reference TRBV7-6 and TRBJ1-5, reads GAGVSQSPRYKVTKRGQDVALRCDPISGHVSLYWYRQALGQGPEFLTYFNYEAQQDKSGLPNDRFSAERPEGSISTLTIQRTEQRDSAMYRCASSSGTGNQPQHFGDGTRLSIL.

In its sample, this clonotype was seen many times. The chain joins TRBV7-8 to TRBJ1-2; TRBD1 matches 7 bases. V shed 5 bases and J 2 bases; nucleotides not matched to a gene: 8. Germline V gene sequence: CDR1 SGHVS, CDR2 FQNEAQ. The CDR3 is made up of 15 amino acids. The CDR3 reads CASSPLGTANYGYTF. The CDR3 DNA reads TGTGCCAGCAGCCCACTAGGGACAGCAAACTATGGCTACACCTTC.

This clonotype was detected ten times or more. The chain has TRBV20-1 and TRBJ1-4; TRBD1 matches 8 bases. J gave up 2 bases and V 3 bases, and 2 bases lay outside the gene matches. The CDR3 is made up of 14 amino acids. CDR1 DFQATT and CDR2 SNEGSKA come from the germline V gene (reference sequence). This CDR3 is CSARAGGTNEKLFF. The CDR3 bases are TGCAGTGCTAGGGCAGGGGGCACTAATGAAAAACTGTTTTTT.

CDR3 region: CASSLNGLSEQYF. CDR3 bases: TGTGCCAGCAGCCTAAACGGTCTTAGCGAGCAGTACTTC. The rearrangement joins TRBV7-6 to TRBJ2-7; D is ambiguous. Germline V gene data show CDR1 as SGHVS and CDR2 as FNYEAQ. Trimming stripped 5 bases from V and 6 bases from J, with 14 bases between. This CDR3 contains 13 residues. Filled out from reference TRBV7-6 and TRBJ2-7, the complete variable domain reads GAGVSQSPRYKVTKRGQDVALRCDPISGHVSLYWYRQALGQGPEFLTYFNYEAQQDKSGLPNDRFSAERPEGSISTLTIQRTEQRDSAMYRCASSLNGLSEQYFGPGTRLTVT.

The chain recombines TRBV10-3 with TRBJ1-3; 8 nucleotides agree with TRBD1. With 9 bases clipped from V and 3 bases from J, the junction kept 4 bases outside the gene matches. The CDR3 runs 13 residues. Looked up from germline, CDR1 is ENHRY and CDR2 is SYGVKD. The CDR3 loop is CAIAGGGGNTIYF. CDR3 nucleotide sequence: TGTGCCATTGCAGGGGGCGGTGGAAACACCATATATTTT.

This clonotype was seen many times. The genes are TRBV20-1 and TRBJ2-3; D gene uncertain. CDR3 size: 12 residues. Germline V gives CDR1 DFQATT, CDR2 SNEGSKA (reference sequence). The CDR3 protein is CFFNPTLDTQYF. In nucleotides, the CDR3 is TGCTTTTTTAACCCGACCTTAGATACGCAGTATTTT.

This clonotype was seen many times. The chain employs TRBV4-1 and TRBJ2-4; D possibly uses TRBD1 or TRBD2 (6 bases each). The CDR3 has 17 amino acids. CDR1 and CDR2 from the germline V gene are MGHRA and YSYEKL. The V end was cut by 0 bases, the J end by 0 bases, with 12 bases between. The CDR3 nucleotides read TGCGCCAGCAGCCAAGACTGGAGGGGGGTAGCCAAAAACATTCAGTACTTC. Protein: CASSQDWRGVAKNIQYF.

This clonotype has just a few counts. The chain uses TRBV10-3 and TRBJ2-7; D ambiguous. Trimming left V 4 bases short and J 6 bases short, with 7 bases between. This CDR3 comprises 11 residues. Germline CDR1 ENHRY, CDR2 SYGVKD. As DNA, the CDR3 is TGTGCCATCAGTGTAAAGGGCGAGCAGTACTTC. Protein sequence: CAISVKGEQYF.

Many counts were recorded for this clonotype. This CDR3 reads CASSPQNDWGYQETQYF. In DNA, the CDR3 is TGTGCCAGCAGTCCCCAGAACGACTGGGGGTACCAAGAGACCCAGTACTTC. The V call is TRBV12-3 or TRBV12-4, the J call TRBJ2-5; D could derive from TRBD1 or TRBD2 (5 bases each). Trimming stripped 5 bases from V and 0 bases from J, with 19 bases between. CDR3 length equals 17 residues.

Concerning this clonotype itself: The CDR3 end shows no conserved phenylalanine or tryptophan, and so a read error is likely. CDR3 nucleotide sequence: TGCGCCAGCAGCCCTCCAACAGGAGCGTCCTATGGCTACACCAAC. Translation gives CASSPPTGASYGYTN. The chain is built from TRBV5-1 and TRBJ1-2, with D possibly TRBD1 on 5 matching bases. CDR1 SGHRS and CDR2 YFSETQ come from the germline V gene. V was shortened by 4 bases and J by 4 bases, with 17 bases between the two germline ends. The CDR3 contains 15 residues.

This clonotype has ten or more counts. The rearrangement links TRBV5-6 to TRBJ2-7, with D possibly TRBD1 on 5 matching bases. The CDR3 covers 13 residues. Per the germline V gene, CDR1 is SGHDT and CDR2 is YYEEEE. Deletions cut 4 bases from V and 1 base from J, with 9 bases between. The CDR3 DNA sequence: TGTGCCAGCAGCAAACAGGTATCCTACGAGCAGTACTTC. Its translation: CASSKQVSYEQYF.

Turning to this clonotype: The germline gene is not matched at one end of the junction; a read error may be the cause. Written as DNA, the CDR3 is TGTGCTAGCAGAACGGGACAGGAAAACATTCAGTACTTC. Amino acid sequence: CASRTGQENIQYF. The chain carries TRBV7-7 and TRBJ2-4; 8 bases map to TRBD1. Looked up from germline, CDR1 is SSHAT and CDR2 is FNYEAQ (reference sequence). The CDR3 is 13 residues long.

This clonotype came up many times. The V gene is TRBV4-2, the J gene TRBJ2-5; TRBD2 matches 7 bases. The CDR3 is 13 residues long. CDR1 LGHNA and CDR2 YNFKEQ come from the germline V gene. V gave up 5 bases and J gave up 5 bases; unmatched junction bases: 5. This CDR3 reads CASSYQGGETQYF. The CDR3 DNA reads as TGTGCCAGCAGCTACCAGGGAGGGGAGACCCAGTACTTC.

This clonotype was seen many times. The chain couples TRBV20-1 to TRBJ2-7; D possibly corresponds to TRBD2 (6 bases). The CDR3 sequence is 15 residues long. Germline assignment: CDR1 DFQATT and CDR2 SNEGSKA (reference sequence). The ends were cut back, 0 bases at V and 7 bases at J, with 19 bases in the middle. CDR3 nucleotide sequence: TGCAGTGCTAGAGATCTAAGGGTAGTGGCGGGGGAGCAGTACTTC. Its protein product is CSARDLRVVAGEQYF.

This clonotype has at least ten counts. The rearrangement joins TRBV12-3 or TRBV12-4 to TRBJ2-2; the D gene is possibly TRBD1 (6 bases). This CDR3 has 16 amino acids. The germline V and J ends were trimmed by 3 bases and 6 bases, with 17 bases remaining between them. The CDR3 coding sequence is TGTGCCAGCAGTTTCAATACAGGGTTAAGACCCGGGGAGCTGTTTTTT. Residues: CASSFNTGLRPGELFF.

This clonotype was seen many times. Written as DNA, the CDR3 is TGCGCCAGCAGTAAAACCGGGCCCTCAGACACTGAAGCTTTCTTT. Amino acid sequence: CASSKTGPSDTEAFF. The V and J genes are TRBV5-1 and TRBJ1-1; unclear D gene. The germline V gene has CDR1 SGHRS and CDR2 YFSETQ. V was clipped by 5 bases and J by 3 bases, with 17 bases between them. The CDR3 has 15 residues.

This clonotype was found many times. The gene calls are TRBV5-1 and TRBJ2-2; TRBD2 agrees at 9 bases. V lost 4 bases to trimming and J lost 6 bases; unmatched junction nucleotides: 13. The CDR3 extends over 17 amino acids. Germline V lookup: CDR1 SGHRS, CDR2 YFSETQ. CDR3 loop: CASSDVRGLAFPGELFF. The CDR3 DNA reads as TGCGCCAGCAGCGATGTAAGGGGACTAGCTTTCCCCGGGGAGCTGTTTTTT.

In this sample, this clonotype turned up many times. A read error may account for a junction end that differs from germline. This rearrangement joins TRBV7-7 to TRBJ2-1; no definite D call. Germline V lookup: CDR1 SSHAT, CDR2 FNYEAQ (reference sequence). This CDR3 region has 13 residues. For the CDR3, the DNA is TGTGCTAGCAGCTTGTCAGTAAACAATGAGCAGTTCTTC. Translating it yields CASSLSVNNEQFF.

This clonotype was found a few times. The junction differs from germline at one of its ends, possibly a read error. The genes are TRBV28 and TRBJ1-5, with 9 nucleotides matching TRBD1. CDR3 length equals 15 residues. CDR1 MDHEN and CDR2 SYDVKM come from the germline V gene. CDR3 DNA: TGTGCCAGCAGTATGGGACAGGGATTAAATCAGCCCCAGAATTTT. Its protein product is CASSMGQGLNQPQNF.